The sequence of this TCR beta chain was determined in a study of T cells in Graves' hyperthyroidism and ophthalmopathy. The germline CDR1 and CDR2 sequences are SGDLS and YYNGEE. Trimming at V came to 1 base and at J to 9 bases, leaving 4 bases not matched to a gene. The CDR3 totals 13 residues. Amplification targeted TCR beta CDR3 regions from RNA transcripts. The primer set for the first-round RT-PCR of the TCR CDR3 was HTBI. TCRdb reprocessed the multiplex PCR reads via MiXCR and lists one record per CDR3 protein. The table includes under 550,000 distinct CDR3 sequences, approximately 13% detected once.

The chain combines TRBV9 with TRBJ2-1; TRBD1 matches 7 bases. This receptor was identified in a woman in her late teens or twenties with Graves' hyperthyroidism. Sequencing input: blood. CDR3 DNA: TGTGCCAGCAGCGTACAGACAGGGACTGAGCAGTTCTTC. It is translated as CASSVQTGTEQFF.